This TCR beta chain was found in a study of shared clonotypes between healthy human individuals (dated by TCRdb to 2020 to 2022). Regarding the complete study: The cohort included a few men and a couple of women between 18 and 49 years of age. The study deeply sequenced blood TCR repertoires of five healthy adults to estimate repertoire size and the extent of clonotype sharing between individuals. Per donor, three plates each were used for CD4 naive and CD4 memory, two for CD8 naive, and one for CD8 memory. Different laboratories and diverse techniques were used to prepare libraries and sequence TCR repertoires, to increase sequencing depth and limit assay-specific biases. Per donor, leukapheresis produced somewhere between about 0.9 and 10 billion PBMCs.

Spanning cysteine to phenylalanine, the CDR3 consists of 13 amino acids. Only the CDR3 DNA is retained, 39 bases long and in frame from the first base. The germline V gene encodes CDR1 SGHAT and CDR2 FQNNGV. The V end loses 7 bases and the J end loses 4 bases, and a stretch of 11 bases separates them. General findings and caveats noted by the study authors: The genetic and exposure-history diversity represented was limited by the small number of donors. Pairwise subsampling led to the expectation that sequencing depth would affect the degree of clonotype sharing among donors. Sampling was restricted to blood, and TCR repertoires in tissues likely differ from the TCR repertoires found in blood. Rarefaction of sorted-subset datasets indicated incomplete sequencing despite the large sequencing depth. Across several donors, approximately 5% of naive CD4, roughly 3.5% of naive CD8, around 2.1% of memory CD4, and approximately 0.42% of memory CD8 clonotypes were shared. Naive subsets generally had larger estimated clonotype richness than memory subsets. Higher generation probabilities were observed for clonotypes shared by all four sorted-subset donors than for non-shared clonotypes.

For the CD8 naive samples, CD45RO-negative cells were positively selected for CCR7, yielding a CD45RA+CCR7+ population from which TemRA cells were excluded. Healthy HIV-negative adults with no recently reported acute infections or vaccinations were included as donors. Only Caucasian adults living in Nashville, Tennessee, USA were represented among the donors. Blood was collected by leukapheresis, and PBMCs were isolated by Ficoll-Histopaque density gradient centrifugation and then cryopreserved in liquid nitrogen vapor phase. Analytical flow cytometry was used to check the purity and quantity of every magnetically sorted T cell population. Genomic DNA was isolated from every sorted fraction and measured by UV absorbance on a Nanodrop 2000c. Worth noting for this clone: Which antigen it targets is not known. One base away there is no much larger clone; base qualities are not given.

Using the deep immunoSEQ assay, multiplex PCR amplified TCR CDR3 regions from genomic DNA. Extracted genomic DNA from each cell subset was distributed evenly across all wells of several immunoSEQ 96-well plates, and each plate was treated as a replicate. For sorted subsets, 150 to 200 ng genomic DNA, equal to tens of thousands of T cell genomes, was loaded into each replicate PCR. Purified libraries were measured with a Qubit 3.0 fluorometer, size-checked on a Bioanalyzer 2100, and measured again with the KAPA Library Quantification kit. Every immunoSEQ 96-well plate was sequenced on a separate single-read 150-cycle Illumina NextSeq 550 flow cell. Regarding the original processing steps: The immunoSEQ output contained only junctional sequences without quality scores, so filtering could not match that applied to full-length reads. Sequences were annotated with PyIR, a Python wrapper for IgBLAST v1.9, and V/J genes and CDR3 were assigned using IMGT germline references. Reads with weak V/J assignments (E-value above 1e-6), missing CDR3, stop codons, out-of-frame junctions, or ambiguous translated residues were removed. V3J clonotypes were defined by identical inferred V gene, J gene, and CDR3 amino acid sequence. The percentage overlap between two repertoires was calculated by dividing the number of shared unique clonotypes by the size of the smaller repertoire. Richness of each repertoire was evaluated using RTK rarefaction, the Chao1 estimator, and Recon v2.1 estimates of unobserved clonotypes. OLGA was used to compute generation probabilities for all TCRbeta clonotypes that the gDNA method yielded from a few donors. TCRdb obtained this table from immuneACCESS and retained in-frame rearrangements with V and J assigned. These tables miss some clones; where compared with another copy, unresolved V genes account for less than half of the shortfall, and the remainder is unexplained. V and J calls and clone size are copied from that table; D and trimming were computed from the DNA. The sample data list over 2,000,000 clones, and just under 95% of these were observed just once. The top ten clones comprise around 1.8% of the sample.

The sample comprised naive CD8+ T cells from PBMCs. This sample's cell subset or site label indicates: CD45RA+CCR7+. The chain is encoded by TRBV11-2 joined to TRBJ2-1, with an unclear D gene assignment. This clonotype was sampled from a man aged 18 to 29 in good health. Some clones in this sample may be carry-over from other donors' samples. The nucleotide sequence reads as follows: TGTGCCAGCACCACGGGCTTATACAATGAGCAGTTCTTC. This gives the protein CASTTGLYNEQFF.